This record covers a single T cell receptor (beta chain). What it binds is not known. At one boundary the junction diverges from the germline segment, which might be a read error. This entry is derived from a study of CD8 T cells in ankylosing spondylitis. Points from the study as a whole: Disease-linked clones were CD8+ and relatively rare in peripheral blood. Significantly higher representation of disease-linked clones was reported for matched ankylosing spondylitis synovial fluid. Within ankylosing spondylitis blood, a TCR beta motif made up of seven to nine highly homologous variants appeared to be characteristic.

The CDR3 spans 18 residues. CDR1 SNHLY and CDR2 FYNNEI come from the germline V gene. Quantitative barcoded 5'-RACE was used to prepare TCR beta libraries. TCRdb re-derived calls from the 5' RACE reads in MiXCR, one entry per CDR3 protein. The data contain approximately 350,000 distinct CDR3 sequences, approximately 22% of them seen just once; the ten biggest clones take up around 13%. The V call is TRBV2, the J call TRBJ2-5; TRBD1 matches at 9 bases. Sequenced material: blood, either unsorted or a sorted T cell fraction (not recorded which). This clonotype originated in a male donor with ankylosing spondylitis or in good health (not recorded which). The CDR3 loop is CTSNLSRDRVGGQETQYF. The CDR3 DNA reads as TGTACCAGCAACCTGTCCCGGGACAGGGTAGGAGGCCAAGAGACCCAGTACTTC.